This TCR beta chain was sequenced during a study of T-cell memory formation after mild COVID-19. Background on the study: TCR clusters were largely donor specific.

The V segment lost 3 bases and the J segment 1 base; nucleotides outside the gene matches: 2. Germline CDR1 SGHNT, CDR2 YYREEE (reference sequence). The CDR3 is made up of 16 amino acids. Libraries for TCRalpha and TCRbeta carried sample barcodes and unique molecular identifiers via 5'RACE. TCRdb re-derived calls from the 5' RACE reads in MiXCR, one entry per CDR3 protein. The profile covers approximately 430,000 distinct CDR3 sequences, with 20% to 25% appearing a single time and around 14% taken by the ten largest. The sequenced sample consisted of PBMCs or a T cell subset sorted from them (not recorded which). V gene TRBV5-4 combines with J gene TRBJ2-5; TRBD2 agrees at 14 bases. This receptor was obtained from an adult woman who had mild COVID-19 (a few samples of this study predate the infection). Cell type and time point are not known. CDR3 in amino acids: CASSSGLAGVQETQYF. As DNA, the CDR3 is TGTGCCAGCAGCTCGGGACTAGCGGGGGTCCAAGAGACCCAGTACTTC.